The sequence of this T cell receptor beta chain was determined in a study of Graves' ophthalmopathy and Graves' hyperthyroidism. Overall study results and limits: The model reached approximately 70% sensitivity and about 73% specificity for predicting ophthalmopathy progression.

This CDR3 is built from 18 residues. Germline lookup yields CDR1 MGHRA and CDR2 YSYEKL. The trim removed 4 bases at V and 2 bases at J, leaving 15 bases unmatched. TCR beta CDR3 amplification used RNA transcripts. RT-PCR in the first round used HTBI primers; a second-round multiplex PCR followed. TCRdb passed the multiplex PCR reads through MiXCR, listing each CDR3 protein once. The repertoire holds around 400,000 distinct CDR3 sequences, about 21% seen once, with roughly 3% in the top ten. A remark on this clonotype: Its antigen remains unidentified.

The term stable hyperthyroidism indicated an absence of ophthalmopathy within 18 months of follow-up. Isolation of PBMCs was performed using about 9 ml of fresh peripheral blood. Specimen: peripheral blood. The TCR sequence derives from a woman aged 18 to 35 with stable Graves' hyperthyroidism. This sequence joins TRBV4-1 and TRBJ2-7; 9 bases are shared with TRBD2. CDR3 coding DNA: TGCGCCAGCAGCCTCTTTTACTTCACTAGCGGGCCACCCTACGAGCAGTACTTC. It codes for CASSLFYFTSGPPYEQYF.